This section outlines one TCR beta chain sequence together with its context. Antigen specificity is unknown. Template switching by 5'RACE produced TCR cDNA, adding a universal primer site and UMIs. TCRdb reprocessed the 5' RACE reads with MiXCR, giving one entry per CDR3 protein. The sample gives approximately 600,000 distinct CDR3 sequences, 9% to 15% of which show up once; about 15% is in the top ten. This CDR3 has 15 amino acids. Germline CDR1 is SQVTM and CDR2 is ANQGSEA. With 5 bases removed from V and 0 bases from J, the gap between germline ends came to 11 bases. This record comes from a study of T cells after yellow fever vaccination. Study-wide findings and caveats: Clonotypes shared by both compartments, CD4 and CD8, made up a small share. Re-detected after boosting: most primary clones, almost 97% of CD4 and under 90% of CD8.

The J gene is TRBJ2-6, the V gene TRBV29-1, with D possibly matching TRBD1 (5 bases). Sample: PBMCs, taken on the day of the yellow fever booster vaccination. The receptor was derived from a man in his thirties or forties who received the YFV17D yellow fever vaccine. CDR3 DNA sequence: TGCAGCGTTTCCCAGGGCCTCTCTGGGGCCAACGTCCTGACTTTC. Protein: CSVSQGLSGANVLTF.